The next 21 T cell receptor beta chains were all read from a single sample in a study of T-cell memory formation after mild COVID-19. Each CDR3 protein gets one entry after TCRdb re-called the 5' RACE reads with MiXCR. The sample yields 300,000 or so distinct CDR3 sequences, 15% to 20% seen once. Source material: PBMCs or a T cell subset sorted from them (not recorded which). These receptors were collected from a man between 18 and 35 years old who had mild COVID-19 (a few samples of this study predate the infection). Cell type and time point are not known.

A few counts support this clonotype. V and J are TRBV6-5 and TRBJ2-5, with D perhaps matching TRBD2 (6 bases). This CDR3 is 14 amino acids long. Trimming took off 5 bases at V and 2 bases at J, with 12 bases between the two ends. Germline V gene data show CDR1 as MNHEY and CDR2 as SVGAGI. Here the CDR3 DNA reads TGTGCCAGCAGTGACGCGGGAATACAAGAGACCCAGTACTTC. Its translation: CASSDAGIQETQYF.

The CDR3 region has the DNA TGTGCCAGCACCTTTAAGACAGGAGTTTGGGCGAACACCGGGGAGCTGTTTTTT. Translated, it gives CASTFKTGVWANTGELFF. The chain is built from TRBV12-3 or TRBV12-4 and TRBJ2-2; TRBD1 is a possible D gene (6 bases). The CDR3 totals 18 residues. V lost 7 bases and J 0 bases, leaving 21 bases between the germline ends.

The gene calls are TRBV18 and TRBJ2-7, with TRBD1 matching 10 bases. The CDR3 spans 14 residues. J was trimmed by 1 base and V by 8 bases; bases with no gene match: 5. CDR1 and CDR2 from the germline V gene are KGHSH and LQKENI. CDR3 in amino acids: CASQGDRGSYEQYV. The CDR3 DNA reads as TGTGCCAGCCAGGGGGACAGGGGATCCTACGAGCAGTACGTC.

V usage is TRBV7-2 and J usage is TRBJ1-2, with 8 bases fitting TRBD1. Looked up from germline, CDR1 is SGHTA and CDR2 is FQGNSA. Losses at the gene ends were 4 bases for V and 1 base for J; bases not matched to a gene: 5. This CDR3 has 15 amino acids. CDR3 nucleotides: TGTGCCAGCAGCTCGGGACAGGCACGTAACTATGGCTACACCTTC. Translating it yields CASSSGQARNYGYTF.

This clonotype turned up a few times. This sequence joins TRBV18 and TRBJ1-1; 8 nucleotides line up with TRBD1. This CDR3 has 14 residues. The V gene's germline CDR1 is KGHSH and CDR2 LQKENI. V shed 6 bases and J 5 bases; nucleotides not matched to a gene: 8. The CDR3 DNA is TGTGCCAGCTCCTTGGACAGGGCCGGAACTGAAGCTTTCTTT. The encoded protein is CASSLDRAGTEAFF.

This clonotype was counted a few times. The chain links TRBV5-1 to TRBJ2-2, with D perhaps TRBD1 (5 bases). The V and J ends lost 2 bases and 6 bases respectively, with 8 bases between them. The CDR3 contains 13 residues. Germline V gene lookup returns CDR1 SGHRS and CDR2 YFSETQ. The CDR3 sequence: CASSFGHPGELFF. The CDR3, as DNA: TGCGCCAGCAGCTTCGGACACCCCGGGGAGCTGTTTTTT. Using reference TRBV5-1 and TRBJ2-2 for the parts outside the CDR3, the full variable domain is KAGVTQTPRYLIKTRGQQVTLSCSPISGHRSVSWYQQTPGQGLQFLFEYFSETQRNKGNFPGRFSGRQFSNSRSEMNVSTLELGDSALYLCASSFGHPGELFFGEGSRLTVL.

This clonotype was counted ten times or more. The chain combines TRBV6-5 with TRBJ2-7; tentatively, D is TRBD1 (7 bases). Per the germline V gene, CDR1 is MNHEY and CDR2 is SVGAGI. This CDR3 region has 15 residues. Between the trimmed V and J ends, which lost 2 bases and 6 bases, there was a span of 17 bases. The CDR3 is CASSYRVSGGREQYF. In nucleotides, the CDR3 is TGTGCCAGCAGTTACCGGGTGTCAGGGGGGCGCGAGCAGTACTTC.

This clonotype has more than one count but fewer than ten. The chain uses TRBV3-1 and TRBJ2-7; TRBD1 matches at 10 bases. This CDR3 spans 15 amino acids. Germline CDR1 reads LGHDT; CDR2 reads YNNKEL (reference sequence). V shed 2 bases, J shed 3 bases, and the junction held 4 bases outside the gene matches. CDR3 amino acids: CASSQRRDRGYEQYF. DNA of the CDR3: TGTGCCAGCAGCCAACGAAGGGACAGGGGCTACGAGCAGTACTTC.

This clonotype appeared many times. The gene calls are TRBV7-3 and TRBJ2-1; 8 bases align to TRBD2. The CDR3 covers 16 residues. V shed 4 bases, J shed 5 bases, and the junction held 10 bases outside the gene matches. CDR1 is SGHTA and CDR2 is FQGTGA in the germline V gene. DNA for the CDR3: TGTGCCAGCAGCTCCCGCGGGCGGGGGGCGCACAATGAGCAGTTCTTC. Translation: CASSSRGRGAHNEQFF.

The chain uses TRBV7-2 and TRBJ2-5; tentatively, D is TRBD1 (6 bases). The V gene lost 6 bases and the J gene lost 5 bases, with 13 bases spanning the gap. CDR3 length: 13 amino acids. Per germline, CDR1 SGHTA and CDR2 FQGNSA. In DNA form, the CDR3 reads TGTGCCAGCAGTATACAGGGTGTGGAGACCCAGTACTTC. As protein: CASSIQGVETQYF.

The chain is built from TRBV13 and TRBJ2-2; 9 nucleotides agree with TRBD2. The V and J ends lost 5 bases and 0 bases, in that order; junction bases with no gene match: 7. Germline V CDR1 and CDR2: PRHDT, FYEKMQ (reference sequence). The CDR3 length is 17 residues. The CDR3 coding sequence is TGTGCCAGCAGCCCGATAGCGGGGGACCCGAACACCGGGGAGCTGTTTTTT. Residues: CASSPIAGDPNTGELFF.

This clonotype was picked up a small number of times. The chain employs TRBV10-3 and TRBJ1-6; tentatively, D is TRBD1 (5 bases). The CDR3 runs to 18 residues. Trimming left V 0 bases short and J 8 bases short, with 20 bases between. In germline, CDR1 is ENHRY, CDR2 SYGVKD. This CDR3 reads CAISESERRQTTYSPLHF. The CDR3 DNA is TGTGCCATCAGTGAGTCGGAAAGAAGACAGACTACCTATTCACCCCTCCACTTT.

The rearrangement uses TRBV6-5 and TRBJ1-1; 7 bases fit TRBD1. The V gene end was trimmed by 4 bases and the J gene end by 8 bases; junction bases not matched to a gene: 1. The CDR3 sequence is 11 residues long. Per the germline V gene, CDR1 is MNHEY and CDR2 is SVGAGI. This CDR3 reads CASSSDREAFF. The CDR3 nucleotides are TGTGCCAGCAGTTCGGACAGGGAAGCTTTCTTT.

In this sample, this clonotype turned up a few times. The rearrangement uses TRBV24-1 and TRBJ2-5; D might be TRBD1 or TRBD2, each matching 6 bases. V dropped 9 bases and J dropped 0 bases, with 10 bases sitting between them. The germline V gene encodes CDR1 KGHDR and CDR2 SFDVKD. This CDR3 is built from 13 residues. In DNA form, the CDR3 reads TGTGCCACCCGAGGGGGGAACCAAGAGACCCAGTACTTC. It is translated as CATRGGNQETQYF.

This clonotype came up a few times. The chain joins TRBV9 to TRBJ2-3, with a tentative D call TRBD2 (6 bases). Germline CDR1 is SGDLS and CDR2 is YYNGEE. V lost 3 bases, J lost 6 bases, and 11 bases lay in between. The CDR3 is 13 residues long. CDR3 DNA: TGTGCCAGCAGCGCCCTCGGGGGTGATACGCAGTATTTT. As protein: CASSALGGDTQYF.

The chain recombines TRBV11-2 with TRBJ2-2; TRBD1 aligns across 9 bases. Germline trimming cut 5 bases from V and 5 bases from J; bases unmatched to any gene: 6. This CDR3 comprises 15 residues. Germline CDR1 reads SGHAT; CDR2 reads FQNNGV. The chain's CDR3 is CASSPGQGVTGELFF. The CDR3 DNA is TGTGCCAGCAGCCCGGGACAGGGAGTGACCGGGGAGCTGTTTTTT. The variable domain in full, with the rest retrieved from reference TRBV11-2 and TRBJ2-2, is EAGVAQSPRYKIIEKRQSVAFWCNPISGHATLYWYQQILGQGPKLLIQFQNNGVVDDSQLPKDRFSAERLKGVDSTLKIQPAKLEDSAVYLCASSPGQGVTGELFFGEGSRLTVL.

This clonotype was seen a handful of times. J is TRBJ1-4 and V is TRBV4-3; weak D call: TRBD1 (6 bases). V was clipped by 1 base and J by 8 bases, with 20 bases between them. CDR3 length equals 17 residues. The germline V gene has CDR1 LGHNA and CDR2 YSLEER. The CDR3: CASSQGAGDYMSEKLFF. The CDR3 nucleotides are TGCGCCAGCAGCCAAGGGGCAGGGGACTACATGAGCGAAAAACTGTTTTTT.

The chain employs TRBV3-1 and TRBJ2-7; 8 bases are a match to TRBD1. The CDR3 spans 15 residues. The germline V gene has CDR1 LGHDT and CDR2 YNNKEL (reference sequence). V lost 1 base to trimming and J lost 3 bases; unmatched junction nucleotides: 5. The CDR3 DNA is TGTGCCAGCAGCCAAGGGACGACAGGGGTCTACGAGCAGTACGTC. Protein sequence: CASSQGTTGVYEQYV.

This clonotype turned up a few times. The gene calls are TRBV2 and TRBJ2-3; 8 bases fit TRBD2. V shed 6 bases, J shed 0 bases, and the junction held 5 bases outside the gene matches. Germline V gene sequence: CDR1 SNHLY, CDR2 FYNNEI. CDR3 length: 15 residues. The DNA of the CDR3 is TGTGCCAGCAGCGAAACTAGCGGCAGCACAGATACGCAGTATTTT. This sequence encodes CASSETSGSTDTQYF.

This chain joins TRBV29-1 and TRBJ1-2; 7 bases match TRBD1. Germline V gives CDR1 SQVTM, CDR2 ANQGSEA. V shed 1 base and J 4 bases; nucleotides not matched to a gene: 6. CDR3 length: 14 amino acids. The CDR3 nucleotides read TGCAGCGTTGAAGTCCAGGGGGGAGGCTATGGCTACACCTTC. Protein sequence: CSVEVQGGGYGYTF.

This clonotype was seen only a few times. The chain is built from TRBV20-1 and TRBJ2-6; D perhaps matches TRBD1 (6 bases). The CDR3 has 16 residues. Germline V gives CDR1 DFQATT, CDR2 SNEGSKA (reference sequence). V lost 0 bases to trimming and J lost 1 base, with 10 bases between them. In DNA form, the CDR3 reads TGCAGTGCTAGAGAAACAGGGCGATCTGGGGCCAACGTCCTGACTTTC. Amino acid sequence: CSARETGRSGANVLTF.